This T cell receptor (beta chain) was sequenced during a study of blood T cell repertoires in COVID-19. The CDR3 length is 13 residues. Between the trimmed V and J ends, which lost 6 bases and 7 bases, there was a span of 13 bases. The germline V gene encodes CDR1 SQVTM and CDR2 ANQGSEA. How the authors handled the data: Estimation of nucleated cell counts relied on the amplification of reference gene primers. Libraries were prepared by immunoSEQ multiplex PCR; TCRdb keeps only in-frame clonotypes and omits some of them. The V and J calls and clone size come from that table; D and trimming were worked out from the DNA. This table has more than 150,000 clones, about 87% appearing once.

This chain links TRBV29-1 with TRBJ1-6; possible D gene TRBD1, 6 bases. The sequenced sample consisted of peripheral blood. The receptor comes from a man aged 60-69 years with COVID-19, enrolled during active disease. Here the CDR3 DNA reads TGCAGCGTAGCGGACAGTCTCAATTCACCCCTCCACTTT. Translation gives CSVADSLNSPLHF.